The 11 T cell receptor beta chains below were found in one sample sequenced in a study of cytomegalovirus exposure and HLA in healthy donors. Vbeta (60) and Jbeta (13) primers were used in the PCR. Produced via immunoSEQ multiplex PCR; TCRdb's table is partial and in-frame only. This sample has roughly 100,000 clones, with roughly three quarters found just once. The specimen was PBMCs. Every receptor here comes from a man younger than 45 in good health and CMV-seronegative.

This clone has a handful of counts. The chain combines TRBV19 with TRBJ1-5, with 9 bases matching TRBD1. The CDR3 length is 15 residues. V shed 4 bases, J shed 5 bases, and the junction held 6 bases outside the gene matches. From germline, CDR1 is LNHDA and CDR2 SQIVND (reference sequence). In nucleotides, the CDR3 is TGTGCCAGTAGTACCCCGGACAGGGGATATCAGCCCCAGCATTTT. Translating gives CASSTPDRGYQPQHF.

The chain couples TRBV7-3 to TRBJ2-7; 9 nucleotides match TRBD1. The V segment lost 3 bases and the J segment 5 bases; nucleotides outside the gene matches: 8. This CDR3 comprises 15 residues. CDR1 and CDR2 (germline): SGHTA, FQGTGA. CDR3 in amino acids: CASSFWDRARNEQYF. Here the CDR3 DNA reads TGTGCCAGCAGCTTCTGGGACAGGGCAAGGAACGAGCAGTACTTC. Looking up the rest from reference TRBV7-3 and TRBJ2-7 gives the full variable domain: GAGVSQTPSNKVTEKGKYVELRCDPISGHTALYWYRQSLGQGPEFLIYFQGTGAADDSGLPNDRFFAVRPEGSVSTLKIQRTERGDSAVYLCASSFWDRARNEQYFGPGTRLTVT.

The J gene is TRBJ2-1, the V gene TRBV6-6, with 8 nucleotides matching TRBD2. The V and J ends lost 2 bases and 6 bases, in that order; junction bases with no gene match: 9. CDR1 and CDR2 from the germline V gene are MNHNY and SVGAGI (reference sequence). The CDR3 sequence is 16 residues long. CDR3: CASSYHPGGPINEQFF. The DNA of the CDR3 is TGTGCCAGCAGTTACCACCCGGGAGGGCCTATCAATGAGCAGTTCTTC.

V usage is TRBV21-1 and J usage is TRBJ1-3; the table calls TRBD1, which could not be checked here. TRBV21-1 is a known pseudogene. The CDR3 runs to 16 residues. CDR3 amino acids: CATQGAPNISGNTIYF. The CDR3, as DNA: TGTGCCACCCAGGGGGCTCCTAATATCTCTGGAAACACCATATATTTT.

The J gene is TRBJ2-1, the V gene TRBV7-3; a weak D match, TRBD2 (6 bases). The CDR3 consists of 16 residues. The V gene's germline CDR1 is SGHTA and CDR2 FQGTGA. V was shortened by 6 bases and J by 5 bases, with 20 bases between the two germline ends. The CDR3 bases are TGTGCCAGCAGGGGTCAACCCAACATAGCGGACAATGAGCAGTTCTTC. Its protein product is CASRGQPNIADNEQFF.

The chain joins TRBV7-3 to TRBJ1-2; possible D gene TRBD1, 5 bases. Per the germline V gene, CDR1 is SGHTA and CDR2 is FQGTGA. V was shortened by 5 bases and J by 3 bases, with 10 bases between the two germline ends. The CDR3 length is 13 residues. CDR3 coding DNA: TGTGCCAGCAGCCTGACAGTGGACTATGGCTACACCTTC. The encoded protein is CASSLTVDYGYTF.

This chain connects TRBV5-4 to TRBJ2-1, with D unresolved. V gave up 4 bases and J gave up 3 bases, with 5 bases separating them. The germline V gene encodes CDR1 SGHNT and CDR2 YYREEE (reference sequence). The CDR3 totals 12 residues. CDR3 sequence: CASSQNYNEQFF. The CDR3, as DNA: TGTGCCAGCAGCCAGAACTACAATGAGCAGTTCTTC.

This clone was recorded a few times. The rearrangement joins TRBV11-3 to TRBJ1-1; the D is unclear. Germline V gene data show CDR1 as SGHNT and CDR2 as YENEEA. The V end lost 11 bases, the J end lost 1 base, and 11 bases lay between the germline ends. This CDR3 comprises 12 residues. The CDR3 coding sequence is TGTGCCGGGGAGGGCCAGAACACTGAAGCTTTCTTT. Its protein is CAGEGQNTEAFF.

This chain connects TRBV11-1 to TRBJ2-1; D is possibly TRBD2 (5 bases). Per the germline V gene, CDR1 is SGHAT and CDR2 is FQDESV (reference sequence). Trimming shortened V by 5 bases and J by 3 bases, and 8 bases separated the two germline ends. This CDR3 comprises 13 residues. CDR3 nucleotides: TGTGCCAGCAGCCCTAGCTTCTACAATGAGCAGTTCTTC. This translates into CASSPSFYNEQFF. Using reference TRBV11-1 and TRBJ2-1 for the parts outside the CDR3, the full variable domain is EAEVAQSPRYKITEKSQAVAFWCDPISGHATLYWYRQILGQGPELLVQFQDESVVDDSQLPKDRFSAERLKGVDSTLKIQPAELGDSAMYLCASSPSFYNEQFFGPGTRLTVL.

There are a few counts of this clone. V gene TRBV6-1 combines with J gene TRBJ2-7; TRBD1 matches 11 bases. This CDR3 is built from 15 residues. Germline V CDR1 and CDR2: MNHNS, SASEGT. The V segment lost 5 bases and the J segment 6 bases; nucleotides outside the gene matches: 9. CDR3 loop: CASSRTGGRGAEQYF. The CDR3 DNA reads TGTGCCAGCAGTCGGACAGGGGGCAGAGGGGCCGAGCAGTACTTC.

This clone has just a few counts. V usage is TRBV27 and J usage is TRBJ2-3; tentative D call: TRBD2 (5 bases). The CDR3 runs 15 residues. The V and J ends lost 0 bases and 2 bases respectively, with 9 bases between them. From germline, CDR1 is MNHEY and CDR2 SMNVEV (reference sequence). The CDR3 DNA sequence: TGTGCCAGCAGTTTATCTTCCGGGATCACAGATACGCAGTATTTT. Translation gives CASSLSSGITDTQYF.